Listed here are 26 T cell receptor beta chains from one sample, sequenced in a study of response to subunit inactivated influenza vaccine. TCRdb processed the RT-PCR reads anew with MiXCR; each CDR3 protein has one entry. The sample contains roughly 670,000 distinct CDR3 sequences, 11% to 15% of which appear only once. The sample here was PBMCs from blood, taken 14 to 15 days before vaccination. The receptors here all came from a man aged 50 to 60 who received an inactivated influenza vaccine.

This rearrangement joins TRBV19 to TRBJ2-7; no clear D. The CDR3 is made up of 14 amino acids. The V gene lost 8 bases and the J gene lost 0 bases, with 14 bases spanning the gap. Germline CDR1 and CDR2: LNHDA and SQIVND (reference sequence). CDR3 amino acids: CASSVLVSSYEQYF. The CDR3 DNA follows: TGTGCCAGTTCAGTGCTCGTTAGCTCCTACGAGCAGTACTTC.

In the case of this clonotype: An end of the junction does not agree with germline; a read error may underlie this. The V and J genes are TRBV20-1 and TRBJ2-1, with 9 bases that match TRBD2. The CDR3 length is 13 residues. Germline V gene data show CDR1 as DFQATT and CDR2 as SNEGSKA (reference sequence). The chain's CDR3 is CSASIAGANEQIF. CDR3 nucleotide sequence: TGCAGTGCATCAATAGCGGGAGCCAATGAGCAGATCTTC.

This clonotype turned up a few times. This CDR3 is CASSTYGAAKNIQYF. The CDR3 DNA sequence: TGTGCCAGCAGTACGTACGGGGCGGCCAAAAACATTCAGTACTTC. The chain links TRBV28 to TRBJ2-4; D may be TRBD1 or TRBD2 (5 bases each). CDR3 length equals 15 residues. Germline values: CDR1 MDHEN, CDR2 SYDVKM. Trimming cost V 5 bases and J 1 base, with 12 bases left between them.

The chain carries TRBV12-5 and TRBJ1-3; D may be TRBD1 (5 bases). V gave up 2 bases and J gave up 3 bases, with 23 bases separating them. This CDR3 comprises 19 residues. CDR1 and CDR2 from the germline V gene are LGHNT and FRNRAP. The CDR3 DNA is TGTGCTAGTGGTTTGACCTTAAACCCGGGGACGAGAAATGGAAACACCATATATTTT. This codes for CASGLTLNPGTRNGNTIYF.

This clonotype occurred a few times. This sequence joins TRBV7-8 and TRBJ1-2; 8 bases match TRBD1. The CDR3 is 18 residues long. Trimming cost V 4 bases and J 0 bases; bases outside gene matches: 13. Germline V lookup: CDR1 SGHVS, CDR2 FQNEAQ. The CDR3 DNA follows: TGTGCCAGCAGCTCCGTCCGGTGGGACAGGCTCGCTAACTATGGCTACACCTTC. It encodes CASSSVRWDRLANYGYTF.

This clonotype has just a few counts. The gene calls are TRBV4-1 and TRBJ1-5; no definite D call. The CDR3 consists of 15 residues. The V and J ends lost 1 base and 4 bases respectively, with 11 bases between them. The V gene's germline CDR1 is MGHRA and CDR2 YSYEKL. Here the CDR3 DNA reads TGCGCCAGCAGCCAAGCTAGGGTAGGGAATCAGCCCCAGCATTTT. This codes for CASSQARVGNQPQHF.

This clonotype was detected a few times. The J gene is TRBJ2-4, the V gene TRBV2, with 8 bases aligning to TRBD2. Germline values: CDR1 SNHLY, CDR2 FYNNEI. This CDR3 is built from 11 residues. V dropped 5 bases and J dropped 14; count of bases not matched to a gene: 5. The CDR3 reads CASSLTGGEYF. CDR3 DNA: TGTGCCAGCAGTCTGACGGGGGGGGAGTACTTC.

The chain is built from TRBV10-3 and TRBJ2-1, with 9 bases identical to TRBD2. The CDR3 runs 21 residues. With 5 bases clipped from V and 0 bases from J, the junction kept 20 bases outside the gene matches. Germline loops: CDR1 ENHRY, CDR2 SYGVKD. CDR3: CAISTFGELGLAGYSYNEQFF. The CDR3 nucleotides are TGTGCCATCAGTACCTTTGGAGAGTTAGGGCTAGCGGGATACTCCTACAATGAGCAGTTCTTC.

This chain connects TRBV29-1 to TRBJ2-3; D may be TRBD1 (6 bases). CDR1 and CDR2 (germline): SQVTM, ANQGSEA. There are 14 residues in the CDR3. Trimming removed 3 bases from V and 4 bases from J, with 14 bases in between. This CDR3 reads CSVEPGTIADTQYF. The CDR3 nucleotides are TGCAGCGTTGAGCCAGGGACAATAGCAGATACGCAGTATTTT.

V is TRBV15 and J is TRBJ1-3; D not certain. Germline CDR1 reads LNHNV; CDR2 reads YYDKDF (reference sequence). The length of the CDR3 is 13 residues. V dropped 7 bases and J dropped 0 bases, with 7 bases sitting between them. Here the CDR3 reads CATKNYSGNTIYF. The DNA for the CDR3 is TGTGCCACCAAGAATTACTCTGGAAACACCATATATTTT.

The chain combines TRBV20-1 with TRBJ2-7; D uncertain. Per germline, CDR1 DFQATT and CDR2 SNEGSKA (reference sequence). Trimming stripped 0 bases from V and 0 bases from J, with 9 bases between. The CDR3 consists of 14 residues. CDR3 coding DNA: TGCAGTGCTAGAGATCGGGCACACTCCTACGAGCAGTACTTC. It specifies CSARDRAHSYEQYF.

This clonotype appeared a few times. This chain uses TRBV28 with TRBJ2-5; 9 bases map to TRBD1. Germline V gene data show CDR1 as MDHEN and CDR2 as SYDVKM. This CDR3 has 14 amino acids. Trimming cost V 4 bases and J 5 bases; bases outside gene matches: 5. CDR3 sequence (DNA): TGTGCCAGCAGTTCTCAAGGGACAGGGGAGACCCAGTACTTC. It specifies CASSSQGTGETQYF.

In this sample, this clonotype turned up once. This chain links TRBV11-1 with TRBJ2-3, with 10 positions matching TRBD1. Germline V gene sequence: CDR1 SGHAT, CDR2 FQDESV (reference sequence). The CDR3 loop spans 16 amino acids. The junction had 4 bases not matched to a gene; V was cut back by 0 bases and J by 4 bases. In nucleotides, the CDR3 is TGTGCCAGCAGCTTAGCGCTGACAGGGGGCGCAGATACGCAGTATTTT. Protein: CASSLALTGGADTQYF.

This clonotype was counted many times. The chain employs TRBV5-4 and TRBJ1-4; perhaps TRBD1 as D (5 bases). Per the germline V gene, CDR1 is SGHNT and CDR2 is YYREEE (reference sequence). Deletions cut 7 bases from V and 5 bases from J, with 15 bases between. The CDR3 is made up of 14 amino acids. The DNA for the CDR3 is TGTGCCAGCTCTTCTGACAGTTTAAATGAAAAACTGTTTTTT. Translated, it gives CASSSDSLNEKLFF.

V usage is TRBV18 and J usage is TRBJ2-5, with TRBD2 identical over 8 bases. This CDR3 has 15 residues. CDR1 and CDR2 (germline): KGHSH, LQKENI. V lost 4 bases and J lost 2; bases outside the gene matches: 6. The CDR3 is CASSLLTSAQETQYF. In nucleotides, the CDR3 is TGTGCCAGCTCACTCCTGACTAGCGCTCAAGAGACCCAGTACTTC.

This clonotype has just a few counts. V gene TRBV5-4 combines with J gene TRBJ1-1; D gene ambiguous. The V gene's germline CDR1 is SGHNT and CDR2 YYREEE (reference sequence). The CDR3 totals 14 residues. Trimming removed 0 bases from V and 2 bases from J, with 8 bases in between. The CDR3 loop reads CASSLETVNTEAFF. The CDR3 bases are TGTGCCAGCAGCTTGGAAACGGTAAACACTGAAGCTTTCTTT.

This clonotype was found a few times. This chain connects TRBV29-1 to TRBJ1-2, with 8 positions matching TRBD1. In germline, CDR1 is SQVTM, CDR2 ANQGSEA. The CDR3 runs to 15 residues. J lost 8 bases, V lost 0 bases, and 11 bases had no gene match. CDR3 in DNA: TGCAGCGTTGAAGATCGGGGTCAGGGGGCAAGGGGCTACACCTTC. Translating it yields CSVEDRGQGARGYTF. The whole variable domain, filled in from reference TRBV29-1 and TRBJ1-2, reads SAVISQKPSRDICQRGTSLTIQCQVDSQVTMMFWYRQQPGQSLTLIATANQGSEATYESGFVIDKFPISRPNLTFSTLTVSNMSPEDSSIYLCSVEDRGQGARGYTFGSGTRLTVV.

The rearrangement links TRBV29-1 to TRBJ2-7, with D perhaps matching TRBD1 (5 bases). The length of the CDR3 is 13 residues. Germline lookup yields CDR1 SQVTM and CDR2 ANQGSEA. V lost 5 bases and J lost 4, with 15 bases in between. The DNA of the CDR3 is TGCAGCGTTATTAGGGCAGGGAAATACGAGCAGTACTTC. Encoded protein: CSVIRAGKYEQYF.

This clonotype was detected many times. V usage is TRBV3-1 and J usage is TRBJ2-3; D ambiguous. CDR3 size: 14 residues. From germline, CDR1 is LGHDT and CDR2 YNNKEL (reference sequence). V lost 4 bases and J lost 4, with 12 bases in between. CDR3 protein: CASSPNVEADTQYF. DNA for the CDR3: TGTGCCAGCAGCCCCAACGTCGAGGCAGATACGCAGTATTTT.

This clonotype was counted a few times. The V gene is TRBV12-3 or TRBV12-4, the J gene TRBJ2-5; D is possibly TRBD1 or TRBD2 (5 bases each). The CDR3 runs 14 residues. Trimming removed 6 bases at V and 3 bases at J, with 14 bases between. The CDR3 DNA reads TGTGCCAGCAGCCTGGGGGTAACCAAAGAGACCCAGTACTTC. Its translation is CASSLGVTKETQYF.

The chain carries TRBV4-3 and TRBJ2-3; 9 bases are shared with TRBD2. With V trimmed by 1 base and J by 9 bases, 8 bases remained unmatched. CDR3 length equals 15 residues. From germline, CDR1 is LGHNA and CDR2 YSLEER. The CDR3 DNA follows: TGCGCCAGCAGCCAAGTGGCGGGGGGGCCCCCAACGCAGTATTTT. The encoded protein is CASSQVAGGPPTQYF.

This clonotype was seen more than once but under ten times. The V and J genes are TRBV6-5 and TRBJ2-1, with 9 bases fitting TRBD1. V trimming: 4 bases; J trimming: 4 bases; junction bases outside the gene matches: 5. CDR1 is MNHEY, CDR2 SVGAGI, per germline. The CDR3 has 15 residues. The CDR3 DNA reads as TGTGCCAGCAGTTTTACAGGGGGCGTTTACAATGAGCAGTTCTTC. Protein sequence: CASSFTGGVYNEQFF.

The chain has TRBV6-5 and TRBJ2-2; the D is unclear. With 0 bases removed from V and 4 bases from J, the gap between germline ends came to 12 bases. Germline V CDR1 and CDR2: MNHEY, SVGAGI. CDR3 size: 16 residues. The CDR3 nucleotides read TGTGCCAGCAGTTACTCGGCAGGTCTATTCACCGGGGAGCTGTTTTTT. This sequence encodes CASSYSAGLFTGELFF.

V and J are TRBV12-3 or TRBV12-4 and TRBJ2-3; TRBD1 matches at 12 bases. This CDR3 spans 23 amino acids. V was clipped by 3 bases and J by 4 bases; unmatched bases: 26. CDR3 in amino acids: CASSFPQSSNYIPGQGASDTQYF. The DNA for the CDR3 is TGTGCCAGCAGTTTTCCTCAATCATCAAACTACATTCCGGGACAGGGGGCCTCAGATACGCAGTATTTT.

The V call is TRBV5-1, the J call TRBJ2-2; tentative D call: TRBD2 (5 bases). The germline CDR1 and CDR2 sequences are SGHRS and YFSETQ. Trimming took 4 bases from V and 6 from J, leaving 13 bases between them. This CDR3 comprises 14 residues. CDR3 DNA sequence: TGCGCCAGCAGCCAAACTAGGAATTCCGGGGAGCTGTTTTTT. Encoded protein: CASSQTRNSGELFF.

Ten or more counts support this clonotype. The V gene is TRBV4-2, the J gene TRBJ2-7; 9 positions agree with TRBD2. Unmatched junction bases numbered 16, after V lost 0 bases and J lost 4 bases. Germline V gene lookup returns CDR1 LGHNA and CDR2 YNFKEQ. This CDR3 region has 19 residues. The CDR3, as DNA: TGTGCCAGCAGCCAAGATGGAGCGGGAGGCCCCGGCGGAGGATACGAGCAGTACTTC. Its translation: CASSQDGAGGPGGGYEQYF.